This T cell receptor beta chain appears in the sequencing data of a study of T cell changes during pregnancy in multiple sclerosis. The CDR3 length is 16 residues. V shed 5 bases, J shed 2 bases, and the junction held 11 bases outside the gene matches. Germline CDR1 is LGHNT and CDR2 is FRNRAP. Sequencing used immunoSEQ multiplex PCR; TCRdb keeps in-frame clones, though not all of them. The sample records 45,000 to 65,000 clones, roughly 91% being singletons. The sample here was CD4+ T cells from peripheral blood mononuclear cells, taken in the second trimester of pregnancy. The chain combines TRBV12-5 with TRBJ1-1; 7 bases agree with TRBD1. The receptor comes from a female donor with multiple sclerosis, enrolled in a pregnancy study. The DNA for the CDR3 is TGTGCTAGTGGTCTCCTCCGGACAGGTCTAAACACTGAAGCTTTCTTT. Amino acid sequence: CASGLLRTGLNTEAFF.